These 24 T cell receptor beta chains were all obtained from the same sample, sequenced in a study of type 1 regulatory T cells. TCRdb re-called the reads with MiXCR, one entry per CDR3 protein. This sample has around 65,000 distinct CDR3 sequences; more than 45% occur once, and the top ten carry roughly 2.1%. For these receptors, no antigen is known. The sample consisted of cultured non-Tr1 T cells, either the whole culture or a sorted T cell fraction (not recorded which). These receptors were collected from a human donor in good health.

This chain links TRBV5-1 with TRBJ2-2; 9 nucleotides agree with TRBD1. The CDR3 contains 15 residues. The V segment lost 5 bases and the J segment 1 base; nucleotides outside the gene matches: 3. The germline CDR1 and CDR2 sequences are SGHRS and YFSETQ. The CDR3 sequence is CASRRQGGNTGELFF. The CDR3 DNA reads TGCGCCAGCAGACGACAGGGGGGGAACACCGGGGAGCTGTTTTTT.

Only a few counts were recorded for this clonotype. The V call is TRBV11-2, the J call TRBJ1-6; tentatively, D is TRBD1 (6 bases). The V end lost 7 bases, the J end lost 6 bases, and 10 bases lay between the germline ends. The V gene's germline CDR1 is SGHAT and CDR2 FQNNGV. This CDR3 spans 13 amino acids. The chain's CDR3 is CASTTGLNSPLHF. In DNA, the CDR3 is TGTGCCAGCACGACAGGACTTAATTCACCCCTCCACTTT.

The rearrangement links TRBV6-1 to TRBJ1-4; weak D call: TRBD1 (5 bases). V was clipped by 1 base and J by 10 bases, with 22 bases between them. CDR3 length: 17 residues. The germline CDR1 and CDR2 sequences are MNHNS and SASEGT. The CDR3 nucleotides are TGTGCCAGCAGTGAAGGGGCAGGGTTTTCCTTCAGTGTAAAACTGTTTTTT. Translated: CASSEGAGFSFSVKLFF.

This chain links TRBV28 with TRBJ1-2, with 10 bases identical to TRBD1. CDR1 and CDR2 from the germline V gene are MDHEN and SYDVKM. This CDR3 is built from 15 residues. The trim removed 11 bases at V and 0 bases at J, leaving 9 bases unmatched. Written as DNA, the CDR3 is TGTGCCCATTCCGGACAGGGGGGCCCTAACTATGGCTACACCTTC. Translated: CAHSGQGGPNYGYTF.

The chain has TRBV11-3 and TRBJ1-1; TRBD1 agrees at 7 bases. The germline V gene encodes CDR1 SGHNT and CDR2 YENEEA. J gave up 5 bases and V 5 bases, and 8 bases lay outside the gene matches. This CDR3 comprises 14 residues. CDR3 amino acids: CASSPGGTATEAFF. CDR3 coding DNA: TGTGCCAGCAGCCCGGGCGGGACAGCTACTGAAGCTTTCTTT.

In DNA form, the CDR3 reads TGTGCCAGCAGCTTCAGCCTAGCGGGGGAAGAGACCCAGTACTTC. Translation: CASSFSLAGEETQYF. The chain links TRBV5-6 to TRBJ2-5; TRBD2 matches 10 bases. V was clipped by 2 bases and J by 3 bases; unmatched bases: 4. This CDR3 comprises 15 residues. The germline V gene encodes CDR1 SGHDT and CDR2 YYEEEE.

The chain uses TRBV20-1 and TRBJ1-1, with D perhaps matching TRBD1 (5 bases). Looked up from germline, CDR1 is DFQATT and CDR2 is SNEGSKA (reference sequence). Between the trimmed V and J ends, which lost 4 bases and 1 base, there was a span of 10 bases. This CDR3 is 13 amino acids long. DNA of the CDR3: TGCAGTGCTACTGGGGGATCGAACACTGAAGCTTTCTTT. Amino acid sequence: CSATGGSNTEAFF.

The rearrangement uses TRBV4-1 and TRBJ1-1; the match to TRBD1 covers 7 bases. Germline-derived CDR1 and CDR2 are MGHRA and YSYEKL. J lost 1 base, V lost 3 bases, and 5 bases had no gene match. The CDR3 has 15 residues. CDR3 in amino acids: CASSHARTGNTEAFF. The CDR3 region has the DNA TGCGCCAGCAGCCACGCCCGGACAGGGAACACTGAAGCTTTCTTT.

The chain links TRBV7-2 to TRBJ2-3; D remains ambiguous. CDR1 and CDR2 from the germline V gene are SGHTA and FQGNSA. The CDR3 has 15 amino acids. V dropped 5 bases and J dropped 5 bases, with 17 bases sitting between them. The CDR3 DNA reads TGTGCCAGCAGCCTAAGAACCCCCGGGTTAGATACGCAGTATTTT. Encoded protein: CASSLRTPGLDTQYF.

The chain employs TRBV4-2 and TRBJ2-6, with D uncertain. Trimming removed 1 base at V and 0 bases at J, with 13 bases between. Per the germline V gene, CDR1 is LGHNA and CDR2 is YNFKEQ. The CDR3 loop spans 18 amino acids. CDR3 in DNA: TGTGCCAGCAGCCAAGGGTCTCAGGTGGGCTCTGGGGCCAACGTCCTGACTTTC. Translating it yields CASSQGSQVGSGANVLTF.

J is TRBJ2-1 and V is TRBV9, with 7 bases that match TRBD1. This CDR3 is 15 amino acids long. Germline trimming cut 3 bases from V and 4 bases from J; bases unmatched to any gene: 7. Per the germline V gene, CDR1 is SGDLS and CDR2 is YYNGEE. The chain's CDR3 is CASSARDRPYNEQFF. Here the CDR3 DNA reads TGTGCCAGCAGCGCCAGGGACAGACCATACAATGAGCAGTTCTTC.

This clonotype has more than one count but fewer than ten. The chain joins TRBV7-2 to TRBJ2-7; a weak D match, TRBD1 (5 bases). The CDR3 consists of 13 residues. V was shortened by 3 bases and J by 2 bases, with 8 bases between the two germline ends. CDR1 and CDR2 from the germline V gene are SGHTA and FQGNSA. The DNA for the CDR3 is TGTGCCAGCAGCTTGCAAGGGGCCTACGAGCAGTACTTC. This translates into CASSLQGAYEQYF.

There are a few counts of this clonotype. The CDR3 sequence: CATSAIGNQPQHF. The CDR3, as DNA: TGTGCCACCAGTGCCATAGGGAATCAGCCCCAGCATTTT. The chain joins TRBV24-1 to TRBJ1-5; the D is unclear. The ends were cut back, 5 bases at V and 4 bases at J, with 8 bases in the middle. The CDR3 has 13 residues. CDR1 and CDR2 (germline): KGHDR, SFDVKD.

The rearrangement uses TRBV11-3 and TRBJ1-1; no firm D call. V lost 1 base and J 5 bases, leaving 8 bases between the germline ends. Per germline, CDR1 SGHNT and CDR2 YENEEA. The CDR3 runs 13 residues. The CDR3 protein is CASSLGQLTEAFF. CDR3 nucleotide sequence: TGTGCCAGCAGCTTAGGCCAGCTAACTGAAGCTTTCTTT.

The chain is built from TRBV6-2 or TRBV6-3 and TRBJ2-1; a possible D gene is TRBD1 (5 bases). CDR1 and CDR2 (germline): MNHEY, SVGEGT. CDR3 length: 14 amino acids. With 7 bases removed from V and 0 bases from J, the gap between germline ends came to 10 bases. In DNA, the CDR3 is TGTGCCAGCAATCGACAGAGCTCCTACAATGAGCAGTTCTTC. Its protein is CASNRQSSYNEQFF.

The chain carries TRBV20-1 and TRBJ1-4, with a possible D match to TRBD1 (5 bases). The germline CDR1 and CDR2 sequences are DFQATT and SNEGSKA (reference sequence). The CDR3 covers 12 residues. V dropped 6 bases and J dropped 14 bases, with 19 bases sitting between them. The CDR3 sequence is CSAPAQAGRLFF. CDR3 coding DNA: TGCAGTGCCCCCGCCCAGGCAGGGAGGCTGTTTTTT.

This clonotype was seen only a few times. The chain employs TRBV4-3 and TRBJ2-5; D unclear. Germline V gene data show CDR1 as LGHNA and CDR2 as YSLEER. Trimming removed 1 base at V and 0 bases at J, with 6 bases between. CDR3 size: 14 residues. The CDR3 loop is CASSQALNQETQYF. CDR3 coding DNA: TGCGCCAGCAGCCAAGCACTGAACCAAGAGACCCAGTACTTC.

The CDR3 bases are TGCGCCAGCAGCTCCGGCAGTCTGCATACCTACAATGAGCAGTTCTTC. This codes for CASSSGSLHTYNEQFF. This chain uses TRBV5-1 with TRBJ2-1, with unresolved D. The CDR3 runs to 16 residues. Germline CDR1 SGHRS, CDR2 YFSETQ. Between the trimmed V and J ends, which lost 3 bases and 2 bases, there was a span of 15 bases.

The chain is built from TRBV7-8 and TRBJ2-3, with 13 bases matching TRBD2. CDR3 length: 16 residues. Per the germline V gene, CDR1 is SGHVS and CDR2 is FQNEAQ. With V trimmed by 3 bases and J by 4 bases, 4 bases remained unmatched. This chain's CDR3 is CASSLRGTSGADTQYF. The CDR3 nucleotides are TGTGCCAGCAGCTTGCGTGGGACTAGCGGGGCAGATACGCAGTATTTT.

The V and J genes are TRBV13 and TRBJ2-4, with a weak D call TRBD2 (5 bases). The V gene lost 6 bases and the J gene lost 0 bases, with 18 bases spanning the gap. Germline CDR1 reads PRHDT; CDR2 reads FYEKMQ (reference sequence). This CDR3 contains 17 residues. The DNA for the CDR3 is TGTGCCAGCAGACGAACTAGAGGTCCGCTAGCCAAAAACATTCAGTACTTC. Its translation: CASRRTRGPLAKNIQYF.

The CDR3 here is CASSLTAGTGGGELFF. In DNA, the CDR3 is TGCGCCAGCAGCCTAACGGCCGGGACAGGTGGCGGGGAGCTGTTTTTT. The gene calls are TRBV5-1 and TRBJ2-2; 8 bases align to TRBD1. The V segment lost 4 bases and the J segment 7 bases; nucleotides outside the gene matches: 12. Germline loops: CDR1 SGHRS, CDR2 YFSETQ. This CDR3 has 16 amino acids.

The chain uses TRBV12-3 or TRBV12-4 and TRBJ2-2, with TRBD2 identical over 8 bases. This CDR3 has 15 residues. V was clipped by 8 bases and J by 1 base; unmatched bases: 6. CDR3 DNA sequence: TGTGCCAGCCGGGGGGGGGACGGGAACACCGGGGAGCTGTTTTTT. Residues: CASRGGDGNTGELFF.

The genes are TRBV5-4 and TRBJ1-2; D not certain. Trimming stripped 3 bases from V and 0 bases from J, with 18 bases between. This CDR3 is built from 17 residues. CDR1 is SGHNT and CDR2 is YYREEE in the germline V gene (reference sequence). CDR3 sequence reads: CASSSPPGGTTNYGYTF. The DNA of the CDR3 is TGTGCCAGCAGCTCCCCCCCGGGAGGAACTACTAACTATGGCTACACCTTC. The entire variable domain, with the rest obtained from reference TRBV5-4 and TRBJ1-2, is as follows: ETGVTQSPTHLIKTRGQQVTLRCSSQSGHNTVSWYQQALGQGPQFIFQYYREEENGRGNFPPRFSGLQFPNYSSELNVNALELDDSALYLCASSSPPGGTTNYGYTFGSGTRLTVV.

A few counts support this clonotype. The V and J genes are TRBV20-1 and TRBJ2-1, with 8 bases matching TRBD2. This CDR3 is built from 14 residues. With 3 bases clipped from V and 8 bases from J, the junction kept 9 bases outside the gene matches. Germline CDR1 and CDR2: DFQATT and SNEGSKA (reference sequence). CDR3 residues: CSASKAGGSDEQFF. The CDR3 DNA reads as TGCAGTGCTAGTAAGGCGGGGGGTAGCGATGAGCAGTTCTTC.